This TCR beta chain was observed in a study of T cells in Graves' hyperthyroidism and ophthalmopathy. Germline loops: CDR1 DFQATT, CDR2 SNEGSKA (reference sequence). Trimming removed 4 bases from V and 8 bases from J; junction bases left unmatched: 14. CDR3 length equals 15 residues. TCR beta CDR3 regions were amplified from RNA. A set of HTBI primers served as the primers for a first-round RT-PCR of the TCR CDR3. TCRdb reprocessed the multiplex PCR reads with MiXCR, giving one entry per CDR3 protein. Among approximately 300,000 distinct CDR3 sequences listed, about 15% were seen once. Study outcomes and limitations: The blood repertoire included most of the expanded thyroid clonotypes above 0.001.

There are many counts of this clonotype. The antigen is not known. This receptor was obtained from a woman in her sixties with Graves' ophthalmopathy. Specimen: blood. V usage is TRBV20-1 and J usage is TRBJ2-1, with 7 bases lining up with TRBD1. CDR3 loop: CSATDRVRYDDEQFF. CDR3 in DNA: TGCAGTGCTACAGACAGGGTACGATATGATGATGAGCAGTTCTTC.